A selection of T cell receptor beta chains follows, all from one sample in a study of T cell clones after liver transplantation. Only in-frame clones appear in the TCRdb table, and some are missing; sequencing was by immunoSEQ multiplex PCR. The data contain some 120,000 clones, less than 95% of them singletons. This specimen was CD4+ T cells from blood, taken 12 months after liver transplant. Every receptor here comes from a human patient who received a liver transplant. Some T cells may be provided by the graft donor. Both conserved end residues are part of each CDR3. The order of the fields is CDR3 length, clone size, J gene, D gene, V gene, CDR3 protein, CDR3 DNA. D genes are given only for firm matches. Where a row states a size, it is once, few, many or the class of an expanded clone; other rows omit it.

15 - TRBJ2-3 - TRBV5-1 CASSLGGVGTDTQYF TGCGCCAGCAGCTTGGGAGGGGTCGGCACAGATACGCAGTATTTT
17 - TRBJ2-7 TRBD1 TRBV28 CASSPPTPGQVTYEQYF TGTGCCAGCAGTCCCCCAACTCCGGGACAGGTCACCTACGAGCAGTACTTC
11 - TRBJ1-3 - TRBV30 CAWSGRNTIYF TGTGCCTGGAGTGGGAGAAACACCATATATTTT
16 - TRBJ1-3 TRBD1 TRBV11-2 CASSPGTGSSGNTIYF TGTGCCAGCAGCCCAGGGACAGGGTCGTCTGGAAACACCATATATTTT
13 - TRBJ2-5 - TRBV19 CASSISLDGTQYF TGTGCCAGTAGTATATCTCTAGATGGGACCCAGTACTTC
15 once TRBJ1-5 - TRBV5-1 CASSIDPGSNQPQHF TGCGCCAGCAGCATAGACCCTGGGAGCAATCAGCCCCAGCATTTT
13 - TRBJ1-3 TRBD1 TRBV29-1 CSVITGVGNTIYF TGCAGCGTTATAACAGGGGTCGGAAACACCATATATTTT
14 - TRBJ2-1 - TRBV7-9 CASSTRPSYNEQFF TGTGCCAGCAGCACCAGACCATCCTACAATGAGCAGTTCTTC
14 - TRBJ2-1 TRBD1 TRBV6-6 CASNDRGFGNEQFF TGTGCCAGCAACGACAGGGGGTTCGGCAATGAGCAGTTCTTC
13 - TRBJ2-7 - TRBV29-1 CSVETFLSGEQYF TGCAGCGTTGAAACTTTTCTCAGTGGCGAGCAGTACTTC
14 - TRBJ1-1 - TRBV7-6 CASSLVTGDTEAFF TGTGCCAGCAGCTTAGTTACGGGTGACACTGAAGCTTTCTTT
14 - TRBJ1-1 - TRBV5-1 CASSYLGKGTEAFF TGCGCCAGCAGCTATCTGGGAAAGGGGACTGAAGCTTTCTTT
16 - TRBJ1-3 TRBD1 TRBV5-1 CASSLGTGIPGNTIYF TGCGCCAGCAGCTTGGGGACAGGGATCCCTGGAAACACCATATATTTT